This is a list of T cell receptor beta chains from one sample in a study of T cell responses to AZD1222 COVID-19 vaccine. The assay was immunoSEQ multiplex PCR, and TCRdb's table has in-frame clones only and misses some. The sample shows about 130,000 clones, 70% to 90% of them seen only once. Sequenced material: peripheral blood, taken on day 0 of AZD1222 vaccination. The receptors stem from an adult in good health. Both conserved end residues are part of each CDR3. D genes are given only for firm matches. For some rows the clone size is stated as once, few or many, or as a class when expanded; others skip it.

d_gene: NA; len: 14; abundance: NA; j_gene: TRBJ1-2; v_gene: TRBV4-1; CDR3nt: TGCGCCAGCAGCCAAAAGCAGGGAGGCTATGGCTACACCTTC; CDR3aa: CASSQKQGGYGYTF
d_gene: TRBD1; len: 14; abundance: NA; j_gene: TRBJ1-2; v_gene: TRBV28; CDR3nt: TGTGCCAGCAGGTGGGACAGTGCCTTTGGGGGCTACACCTTC; CDR3aa: CASRWDSAFGGYTF
d_gene: TRBD1; len: 17; abundance: once; j_gene: TRBJ2-7; v_gene: TRBV3-1/TRBV3-2; CDR3nt: TGTGCCAGCAGCGAGCACTTGGGGGGGACAGGGGCCTACGAGCAGTACTTC; CDR3aa: CASSEHLGGTGAYEQYF
d_gene: NA; len: 12; abundance: NA; j_gene: TRBJ2-1; v_gene: TRBV10-3; CDR3nt: TGTGCCATCAGTGAAAATATCCGAGAGCAGTTCTTC; CDR3aa: CAISENIREQFF
d_gene: NA; len: 14; abundance: NA; j_gene: TRBJ1-1; v_gene: TRBV10-2; CDR3nt: TGCGCCAGCAGTGATCCCCGACCTAACACTGAAGCTTTCTTT; CDR3aa: CASSDPRPNTEAFF
d_gene: TRBD1; len: 20; abundance: NA; j_gene: TRBJ1-5; v_gene: TRBV19; CDR3nt: TGTGCCAGTAGTATAGTCCGCAAAACGGACAGGAGTGAGAGCAATCAGCCCCAGCATTTT; CDR3aa: CASSIVRKTDRSESNQPQHF
d_gene: TRBD1; len: 17; abundance: NA; j_gene: TRBJ2-1; v_gene: TRBV5-6; CDR3nt: TGTGCCAGCAGCTCGATGACCGGGACAGGGGCTTACAATGAGCAGTTCTTC; CDR3aa: CASSSMTGTGAYNEQFF
d_gene: NA; len: 13; abundance: NA; j_gene: TRBJ2-7; v_gene: TRBV7-2; CDR3nt: TGTGCCACCCGAAGACCGGAGGCCTACGAGCAGTACTTC; CDR3aa: CATRRPEAYEQYF
d_gene: TRBD2; len: 14; abundance: many; j_gene: TRBJ2-7; v_gene: TRBV7-2; CDR3nt: TGTGCCAGCAGCTTAGGAAGGACTAGCTACGAGCAGTACTTC; CDR3aa: CASSLGRTSYEQYF
d_gene: NA; len: 14; abundance: NA; j_gene: TRBJ1-5; v_gene: TRBV19; CDR3nt: TGTGCCAGTAGTATCCTCGTTTTCTATCAGCCCCAGCATTTT; CDR3aa: CASSILVFYQPQHF
d_gene: TRBD1; len: 15; abundance: NA; j_gene: TRBJ1-1; v_gene: TRBV19; CDR3nt: TGTGCCAGTAGTACTCGACAGGGGAGGAACACTGAAGCTTTCTTT; CDR3aa: CASSTRQGRNTEAFF
d_gene: NA; len: 13; abundance: NA; j_gene: TRBJ1-1; v_gene: TRBV30; CDR3nt: TGTGCCTGGAGTGTTGGCCTGGACACTGAAGCTTTCTTT; CDR3aa: CAWSVGLDTEAFF
d_gene: TRBD1; len: 17; abundance: NA; j_gene: TRBJ2-2; v_gene: TRBV28; CDR3nt: TGTGCCAGCAGGCTACAGGGGCTGCGAACGCCGACCGGGGAGCTGTTTTTT; CDR3aa: CASRLQGLRTPTGELFF
d_gene: NA; len: 17; abundance: NA; j_gene: TRBJ1-3; v_gene: TRBV7-2; CDR3nt: TGTGCCAGCAGCTTGACCGTCGGAGTGGGATCTGGAAACACCATATATTTT; CDR3aa: CASSLTVGVGSGNTIYF
d_gene: TRBD2; len: 15; abundance: NA; j_gene: TRBJ2-7; v_gene: TRBV7-6; CDR3nt: TGTGCCAGCAGCTTAGTTGCGGGGGGATCCTACGAGCAGTACTTC; CDR3aa: CASSLVAGGSYEQYF
d_gene: NA; len: 15; abundance: NA; j_gene: TRBJ2-4; v_gene: TRBV7-2; CDR3nt: TGTGCCAGCAGCCTCCGGCTCCTAGCCAAAAACATTCAGTACTTC; CDR3aa: CASSLRLLAKNIQYF
d_gene: NA; len: 16; abundance: few; j_gene: TRBJ2-1; v_gene: TRBV4-1; CDR3nt: TGCGCCAGCAGCCAAGTGTTGGCGGGGGCTTACAATGAGCAGTTCTTC; CDR3aa: CASSQVLAGAYNEQFF
d_gene: TRBD1; len: 19; abundance: NA; j_gene: TRBJ2-7; v_gene: TRBV7-2; CDR3nt: TGTGCCAGCAGTCGCACCGGGACAGGGGGCGGAATAAGCTCCTACGAGCAGTACTTC; CDR3aa: CASSRTGTGGGISSYEQYF
d_gene: NA; len: 12; abundance: NA; j_gene: TRBJ1-2; v_gene: TRBV28; CDR3nt: TGTGCCAGCAGTTTCCGGGACTATGGCTACACCTTC; CDR3aa: CASSFRDYGYTF
d_gene: NA; len: 14; abundance: once; j_gene: TRBJ1-2; v_gene: TRBV28; CDR3nt: TGTGCCAGCAGTTTAATCCAGTTTAACTATGGCTACACCTTC; CDR3aa: CASSLIQFNYGYTF
d_gene: TRBD1; len: 16; abundance: NA; j_gene: TRBJ2-5; v_gene: TRBV11-2; CDR3nt: TGTGCCAGCAGCTTAGGGGACAGACTATACCAAGAGACCCAGTACTTC; CDR3aa: CASSLGDRLYQETQYF
d_gene: NA; len: 12; abundance: NA; j_gene: TRBJ1-2; v_gene: TRBV29-1; CDR3nt: TGCAGCGTTGAGACAGGCCCTATTGTCTACACCTTC; CDR3aa: CSVETGPIVYTF